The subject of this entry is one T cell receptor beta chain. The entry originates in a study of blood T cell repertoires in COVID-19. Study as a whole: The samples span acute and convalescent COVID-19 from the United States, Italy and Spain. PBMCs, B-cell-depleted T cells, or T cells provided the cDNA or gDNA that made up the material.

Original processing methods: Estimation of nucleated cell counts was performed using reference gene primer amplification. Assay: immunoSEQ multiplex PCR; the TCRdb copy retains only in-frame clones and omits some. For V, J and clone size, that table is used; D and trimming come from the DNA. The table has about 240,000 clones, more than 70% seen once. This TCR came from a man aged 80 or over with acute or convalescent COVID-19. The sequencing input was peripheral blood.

The CDR3 bases are TGTGCCAGCAGCTTGCGGATCACAGATACGCAGTATTTT. Encoded protein: CASSLRITDTQYF. The chain has TRBV11-3 and TRBJ2-3; D not certain. Trimming took 3 bases from V and 2 from J, leaving 6 bases between them. The CDR3 sequence is 13 residues long. Germline CDR1 and CDR2: SGHNT and YENEEA.